A selection of T cell receptor beta chains follows, all from one sample in a study of blood T cells in healthy people across ages. TCRdb fed the 5' RACE reads into MiXCR, producing one record per CDR3 protein. This table holds about 580,000 distinct CDR3 sequences, under 55% found once. The sequenced sample was blood. The receptor set was obtained from an elderly man in good health. The CDR3 runs from the conserved cysteine through the conserved F or W. The D gene is left open where the match is weak. Where a row states a size, it is once, few, many or the class of an expanded clone; other rows omit it.

J	D	size	V	DNA	CDR3
TRBJ1-1	.	.	TRBV9	TGTGCCAGCAGCTCGCCCGAAAGGACTGAAGCTTTCTTT	CASSSPERTEAFF
TRBJ2-5	.	.	TRBV7-2	TGTGCCAGCAGCTTAGACAGGCGAGCTGGCCAAGAGACCCAGTACTTC	CASSLDRRAGQETQYF
TRBJ2-7	TRBD1	few	TRBV6-5	TGTGCCAGCAGTTACACGGACAGGGGGCCCTACGAGCAGTACTTC	CASSYTDRGPYEQYF
TRBJ2-7	.	few	TRBV6-2/TRBV6-3	TGTGCCAGCACCATTTCAGCGGGCTTCTCCTACGAGCAGTACTTC	CASTISAGFSYEQYF
TRBJ2-7	.	.	TRBV10-3	TGTGCCATCAGTCGGGACCCGGGCCTGACCTCCTACGAGCAGTACTTC	CAISRDPGLTSYEQYF
TRBJ2-1	TRBD2	.	TRBV7-2	TGTGCCAGCAGCCCCGGACTAGCGGCCCACAATGAGCAGTTCTTC	CASSPGLAAHNEQFF
TRBJ2-3	.	.	TRBV6-2/TRBV6-3	TGTGCCAGCAGTTACCCGGCCGGGACCTCGGGAGATACGCAGTATTTT	CASSYPAGTSGDTQYF
TRBJ2-4	TRBD1	few	TRBV2	TGTGCCAGCAGGGAAACAGGGGAGTGGCAGTACTTC	CASRETGEWQYF
TRBJ2-3	.	once	TRBV7-9	TGTGCCAGCAGCTTAAACGGGGGGCCCGATACAGATACGCAGTATTTT	CASSLNGGPDTDTQYF
TRBJ1-6	.	.	TRBV7-2	TGTGCCAGCAGCTTAGCAGGTTGGGGGAATTCACCCCTCCACTTT	CASSLAGWGNSPLHF
TRBJ2-7	.	many	TRBV5-1	TGCGCCAGCAGCTTGATGGACCGCAAAAACTCATACGAGCAGTACTTC	CASSLMDRKNSYEQYF
TRBJ2-7	TRBD2	.	TRBV13	TGTGCCAGCAGCATAGGACTAGCGGGAACCTTCTCCTACGAGCAGTACTTC	CASSIGLAGTFSYEQYF
TRBJ2-1	.	.	TRBV5-1	TGCGCCAGCAGCTTGATAGCAGGGCGACACAATGAGCAGTTCTTC	CASSLIAGRHNEQFF
TRBJ2-2	TRBD2	.	TRBV6-6	TGTGCCAGCAGTACCCGCCCGGGAGGGTCGAACACCGGGGAGCTGTTTTTT	CASSTRPGGSNTGELFF
TRBJ2-3	TRBD2	few	TRBV28	TGTGCCAGCAGCCCTGGGACTAGCGGGAGAAAAGATACGCAGTATTTT	CASSPGTSGRKDTQYF
TRBJ1-1	TRBD1	.	TRBV4-1	TGCGCCAGCAGCCAGGGACAGGGAGACACTGAAGCTTTCTTT	CASSQGQGDTEAFF
TRBJ2-5	.	.	TRBV2	TGTGCCAGCAGTCCCCCTGTGTACCAAGAGACCCAGTACTTC	CASSPPVYQETQYF
TRBJ2-1	.	many	TRBV6-1	TGTGCCAGCAGGTTGGGCGAGCGGGTTACCTACGGGAATGAGCAGTTCTTC	CASRLGERVTYGNEQFF
TRBJ2-7	.	.	TRBV9	TGTGCCAGCAGCCCATCCGGGACGGCGAGCTCCTACGAGCAGTACTTC	CASSPSGTASSYEQYF
TRBJ1-2	TRBD1	.	TRBV4-1	TGCGCCAGCAGCCAAGATACTGAGACAGGGATTGATGGCTACACCTTC	CASSQDTETGIDGYTF
TRBJ1-2	.	few	TRBV29-1	TGCAGCGTTGGGGCCCGGGGGGGCAGAGGCTACACCTTC	CSVGARGGRGYTF
TRBJ2-3	TRBD2	many	TRBV6-5	TGTGCCAGCAGATCTTTCGGGGGGAGCACAGATACGCAGTATTTT	CASRSFGGSTDTQYF
TRBJ2-7	.	few	TRBV20-1	TGCAGTGCCCCGGTCCAGCGGGTCTTGTACTTC	CSAPVQRVLYF
TRBJ1-5	.	.	TRBV3-1	TGTGCCAGCAGCCACAGTGGGGCCAATCAGCCCCAGCATTTT	CASSHSGANQPQHF
TRBJ2-5	.	few	TRBV5-1	TGCGCCAGCAGCCCTACAGGGTGGGAGACCCAGTACTTC	CASSPTGWETQYF
TRBJ1-2	.	.	TRBV7-2	TGTGCCAGCAGCTACCCGGACAGACCTAACTATGGCTACACCTTC	CASSYPDRPNYGYTF
TRBJ1-6	.	.	TRBV27	TGTGCCAGCAGTCCAAAACTGAATTCACCCCTCCACTTT	CASSPKLNSPLHF
TRBJ2-7	TRBD2	.	TRBV27	TGTGCCAGCAGTTTGGTGGGAGGGGCGGGGTACGAGCAGTACTTC	CASSLVGGAGYEQYF